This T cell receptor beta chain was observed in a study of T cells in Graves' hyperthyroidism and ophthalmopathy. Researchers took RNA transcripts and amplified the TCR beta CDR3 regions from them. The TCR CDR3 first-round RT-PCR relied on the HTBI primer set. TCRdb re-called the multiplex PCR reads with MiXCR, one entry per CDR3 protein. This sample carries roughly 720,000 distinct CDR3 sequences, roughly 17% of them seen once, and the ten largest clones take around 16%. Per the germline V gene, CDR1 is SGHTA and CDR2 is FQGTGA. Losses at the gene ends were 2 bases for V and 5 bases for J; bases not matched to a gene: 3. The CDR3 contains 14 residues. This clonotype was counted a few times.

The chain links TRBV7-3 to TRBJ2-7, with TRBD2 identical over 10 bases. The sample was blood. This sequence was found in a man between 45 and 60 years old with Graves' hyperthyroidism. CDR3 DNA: TGTGCCAGCAGCTTAGTGGGACTAGCGAACGAGCAGTACTTC. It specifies CASSLVGLANEQYF.